The clone carrying this TCR beta chain has a count of ten or more. This entry comes from a study of regulatory T cells in long-lasting Graves disease. Regarding time point: newly diagnosed GD, antithyroid drugs for less than 3 months. RNA isolated from PBMCs was used to make the TCR library. Combining iRepertoire HTBI primers with Arm-PCR of CDR3 regions, the authors built TCR beta libraries. Via MiXCR, TCRdb re-called the multiplex PCR reads, giving one row per CDR3 protein. Here the sample spans approximately 470,000 distinct CDR3 sequences, around 15% being singletons. The germline V and J ends were trimmed by 3 bases and 1 base, with 12 bases remaining between them. CDR3 length: 16 residues. The V gene's germline CDR1 is KGHDR and CDR2 SFDVKD. Separately, the same data were catalogued under a study of T cells in Graves' hyperthyroidism and ophthalmopathy.

Sequenced here: peripheral blood mononuclear cells (PBMCs), sampled at new diagnosis, from a patient treated with antithyroid drugs. The sequence derives from a man aged 40-55 years with Graves disease. The chain uses TRBV24-1 and TRBJ2-1; no reliable D call. CDR3 residues: CATSDQTPGSYNEQFF. The DNA of the CDR3 is TGTGCCACCAGTGATCAGACCCCCGGATCCTACAATGAGCAGTTCTTC.